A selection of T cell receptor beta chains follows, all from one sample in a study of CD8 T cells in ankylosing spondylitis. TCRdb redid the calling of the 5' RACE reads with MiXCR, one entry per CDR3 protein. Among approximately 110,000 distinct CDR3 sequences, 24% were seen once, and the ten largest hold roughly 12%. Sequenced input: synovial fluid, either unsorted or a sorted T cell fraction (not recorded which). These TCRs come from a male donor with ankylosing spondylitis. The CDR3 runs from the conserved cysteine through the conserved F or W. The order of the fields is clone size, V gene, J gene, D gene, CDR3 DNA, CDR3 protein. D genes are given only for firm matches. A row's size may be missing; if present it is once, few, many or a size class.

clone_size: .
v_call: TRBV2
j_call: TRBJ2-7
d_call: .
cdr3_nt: TGTGCCAGCAGTCTGGACTTGACTTCCTACGAGCAGTACTTC
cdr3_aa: CASSLDLTSYEQYF

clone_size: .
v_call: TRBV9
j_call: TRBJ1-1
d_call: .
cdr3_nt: TGTGCCAGCAGCGTCTCGGAGGGGCGGACTGAAGCTTTCTTT
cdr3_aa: CASSVSEGRTEAFF

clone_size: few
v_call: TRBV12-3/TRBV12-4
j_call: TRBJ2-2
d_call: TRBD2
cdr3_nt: TGTGCCAGCAGTTCCCGGGACTACGCGAACACCGGGGAGCTGTTTTTT
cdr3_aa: CASSSRDYANTGELFF

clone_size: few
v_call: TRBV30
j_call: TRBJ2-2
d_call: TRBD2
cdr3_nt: TGTGCCTGGAGTGTACGGCGGGAGGACACCGGGGAGCTGTTTTTT
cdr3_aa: CAWSVRREDTGELFF

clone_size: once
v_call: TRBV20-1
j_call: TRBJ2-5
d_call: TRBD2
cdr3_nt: TGCAGTGCTAGACACGGGACTAGCGGGAACCAAGAGACCCAGTACTTC
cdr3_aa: CSARHGTSGNQETQYF

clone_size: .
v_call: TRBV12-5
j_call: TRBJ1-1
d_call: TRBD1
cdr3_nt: TGTGCTAGTGCCCCGACAGGGGTGACCCTGCGGACTGAAGCTTTCTTT
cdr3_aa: CASAPTGVTLRTEAFF

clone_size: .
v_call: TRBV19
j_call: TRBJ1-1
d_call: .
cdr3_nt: TGTGCCAGTACGGGGCGGAACACTGAAGCTTTCTTT
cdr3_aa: CASTGRNTEAFF

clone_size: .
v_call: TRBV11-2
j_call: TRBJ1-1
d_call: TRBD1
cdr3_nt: TGTGCCAGCAGCCCCCCGACAGGGGGCGGCACTGAAGCTTTCTTT
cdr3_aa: CASSPPTGGGTEAFF

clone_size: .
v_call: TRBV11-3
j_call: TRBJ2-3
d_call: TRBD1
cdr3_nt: TGTGCCAGCAGCTCTGGGACAGCCCGCACAGATACGCAGTATTTT
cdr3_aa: CASSSGTARTDTQYF

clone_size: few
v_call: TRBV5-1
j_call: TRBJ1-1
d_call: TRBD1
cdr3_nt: TGCGCCAGCGGACGGGCCCCGGGACAGGGGAAAACTGAAGCTTTCTTT
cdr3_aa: CASGRAPGQGKTEAFF

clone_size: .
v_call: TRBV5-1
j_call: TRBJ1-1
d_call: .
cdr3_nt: TGCGCCAGCAGCTTGGTCTACGTCAACACTGAAGCTTTCTTT
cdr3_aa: CASSLVYVNTEAFF

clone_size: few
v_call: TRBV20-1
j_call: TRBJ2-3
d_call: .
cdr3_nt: TGCAGTGCTAGAGTAGGCGGTGGAGATACGCAGTATTTT
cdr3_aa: CSARVGGGDTQYF

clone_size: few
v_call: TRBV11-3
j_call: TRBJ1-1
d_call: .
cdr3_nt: TGTGCCAGCAGCCCAGGGACATCGATGAACACTGAAGCTTTCTTT
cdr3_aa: CASSPGTSMNTEAFF

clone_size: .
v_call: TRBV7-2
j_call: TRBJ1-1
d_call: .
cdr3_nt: TGTGCTAGCAGCTTAGAACGGGCAGATGCTTTCTTT
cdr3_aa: CASSLERADAFF

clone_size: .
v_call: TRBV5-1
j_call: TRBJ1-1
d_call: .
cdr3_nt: TGCGCCAGCAGCTTGGAGCTGCGATCGACTTTATTCGCTGAAGCTTTCTTT
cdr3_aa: CASSLELRSTLFAEAFF

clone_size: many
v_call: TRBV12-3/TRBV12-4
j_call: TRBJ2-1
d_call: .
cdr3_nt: TGTGCCAGCAGTCAGGACTGGGCTGAGCAGTTCTTC
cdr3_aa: CASSQDWAEQFF

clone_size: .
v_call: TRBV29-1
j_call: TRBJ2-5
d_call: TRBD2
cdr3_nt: TGCAGCGTTGCCCGGAGACTAGCGGGGCAAGAGACCCAGTACTTC
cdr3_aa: CSVARRLAGQETQYF

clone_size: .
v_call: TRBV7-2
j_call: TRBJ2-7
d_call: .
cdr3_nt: TGTGCCAGCAGCGTCTCCGGGACCGCTACCTACGAGCAGTACTTC
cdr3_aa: CASSVSGTATYEQYF

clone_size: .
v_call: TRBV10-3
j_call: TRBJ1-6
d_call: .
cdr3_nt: TGTGCCATCAGTGAGTCGAACCCCATGAGCTCCTATAATTCACCCCTCCACTTT
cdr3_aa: CAISESNPMSSYNSPLHF

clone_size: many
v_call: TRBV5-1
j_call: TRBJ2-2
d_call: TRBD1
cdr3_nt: TGCGCCAGCAGCTTGGCCCCGGGACAGGAGCGCACCGGGGAGCTGTTTTTT
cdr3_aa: CASSLAPGQERTGELFF

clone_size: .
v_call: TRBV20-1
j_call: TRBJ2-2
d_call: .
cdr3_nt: TGCAGTGCAAAGACAGGTGGAAAACGCGGGGAGCTGTTTTTT
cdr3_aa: CSAKTGGKRGELFF

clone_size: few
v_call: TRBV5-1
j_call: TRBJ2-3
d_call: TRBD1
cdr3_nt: TGCGCCAGCAGCTTGGTACGCCAGGGGGCGGGAGATACGCAGTATTTT
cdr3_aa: CASSLVRQGAGDTQYF

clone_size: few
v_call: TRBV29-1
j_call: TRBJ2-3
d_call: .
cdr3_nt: TGCAGCGTTGAAACCGGGCTCACAGATACGCAGTATTTT
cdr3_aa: CSVETGLTDTQYF

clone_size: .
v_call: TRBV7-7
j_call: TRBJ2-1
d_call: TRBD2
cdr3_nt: TGTCCCAGCAGTTTGGGACTAGCCTACAATGAGCAGTTCTTC
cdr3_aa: CPSSLGLAYNEQFF

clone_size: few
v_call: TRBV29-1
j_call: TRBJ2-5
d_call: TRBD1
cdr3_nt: TGCAGCGTCGATGGACAGGGGGAAGAGACCCAGTACTTC
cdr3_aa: CSVDGQGEETQYF

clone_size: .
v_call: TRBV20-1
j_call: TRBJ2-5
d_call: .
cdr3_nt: TGCAGTGCTCTCTCATCTAGGACATCCCAAGAGACCCAGTACTTC
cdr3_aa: CSALSSRTSQETQYF

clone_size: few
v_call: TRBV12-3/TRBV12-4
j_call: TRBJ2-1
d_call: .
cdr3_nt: TGTGCCAGCAGTTCCCGAGGAGGGGATTTGAATGAGCAGTTCTTC
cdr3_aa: CASSSRGGDLNEQFF

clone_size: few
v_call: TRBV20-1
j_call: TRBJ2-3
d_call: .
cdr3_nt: TGCAGTGCTAGGGACGTTGGCACAGATACGCAGTATTTT
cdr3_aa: CSARDVGTDTQYF

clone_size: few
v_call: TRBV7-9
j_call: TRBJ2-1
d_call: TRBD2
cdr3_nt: TGTGCCAGCAGCCAGACGGGACTAGCGGGAACCAATGAGCAGTTCTTC
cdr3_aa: CASSQTGLAGTNEQFF

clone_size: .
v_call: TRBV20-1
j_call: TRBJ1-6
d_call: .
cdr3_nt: TGCAGTGCTAGAGTAGGGAGCTGGGGCCACACATCACCCCTCCACTTT
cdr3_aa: CSARVGSWGHTSPLHF

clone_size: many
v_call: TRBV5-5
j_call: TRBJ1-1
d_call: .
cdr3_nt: TGTGCCAGCAGCTTCGGCCTGGAGGGTGAAGCTTTCTTT
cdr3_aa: CASSFGLEGEAFF